This T cell receptor (beta chain) was retrieved from a study of T cells in Graves' hyperthyroidism and ophthalmopathy. Turning to the study itself: Once the initial diagnosis was made, peripheral blood was obtained before any treatment.

Study outcomes and limitations: Most thyroid clonotypes expanded above 0.001 appeared in blood too.

TCR beta CDR3 sequences were amplified from RNA transcripts. A set of HTBI primers served as the primers for a first-round RT-PCR of the TCR CDR3. TCRdb recomputed calls from the multiplex PCR reads with MiXCR, one row per CDR3 protein. This repertoire shows roughly 400,000 distinct CDR3 sequences, around 15% found once; its top ten account for 28%. The germline gives CDR1 LNHDA, CDR2 SQIVND (reference sequence). This CDR3 comprises 13 residues. Deletions cut 6 bases from V and 7 bases from J, with 12 bases between. Worth noting for this clonotype: Its target is not known.

Patients with uncontrolled infections, other autoimmune diseases, pregnancy or lactation were excluded. The sequencing sample was made of blood. This clonotype was sampled from a man in his fifties with Graves' ophthalmopathy. This chain connects TRBV19 to TRBJ2-2; TRBD1 is a possible D gene (6 bases). Here the CDR3 DNA reads TGTGCCAGTAGCCCTCAAGGGGGCGGGGAGCTGTTTTTT. It is translated as CASSPQGGGELFF.